The rows below give T cell receptor beta chains drawn from one sample of a study of cytomegalovirus exposure and HLA in healthy donors. Sequencing was performed with immunoSEQ multiplex PCR; in TCRdb, only in-frame clones are kept and a portion is missing. Its clone listing holds roughly 50,000 clones. Sequenced material: PBMCs. The receptors originated from a female donor in good health and CMV-seronegative. CDR3s include the opening cysteine and the closing phenylalanine or tryptophan. The order of the fields is CDR3 DNA, CDR3 protein, V gene, J gene, D gene. A D gene is named only where the DNA matches it firmly.

CDR3nt: TGCACCAGCAGCCAAGATGGAGGGGACGAAAAACTGTTTTTT; CDR3aa: CTSSQDGGDEKLFF; v_gene: TRBV1; j_gene: TRBJ1-4; d_gene: .
CDR3nt: TGTGCCAGCAGCCAGGCCGGGGGTACCTACGAGCAGTACTTC; CDR3aa: CASSQAGGTYEQYF; v_gene: TRBV7-3; j_gene: TRBJ2-7; d_gene: .
CDR3nt: TGTGCCAGCAGTCATTCTAGCGGAACTAGCACAGATAAGCAGTATTTT; CDR3aa: CASSHSSGTSTDKQYF; v_gene: TRBV4-2; j_gene: TRBJ2-3; d_gene: TRBD2
CDR3nt: TGCGCCAGCAGCCAAGACGGGGGGGGCAATCAGCCCCAGCATTTT; CDR3aa: CASSQDGGGNQPQHF; v_gene: TRBV4-3; j_gene: TRBJ1-5; d_gene: .
CDR3nt: TGCGCCAGCAGCTTGATTTCCCCGGCAGATACGCAGTATTTT; CDR3aa: CASSLISPADTQYF; v_gene: TRBV5-1; j_gene: TRBJ2-3; d_gene: .
CDR3nt: TGTGCCAGCAGTGAAAGGAGGGGCGGGGGCAATCAGCCCCAGCATTTT; CDR3aa: CASSERRGGGNQPQHF; v_gene: TRBV6-1; j_gene: TRBJ1-5; d_gene: .
CDR3nt: TGTGCCAGCAGCGTAGCGGCCAGGGACTATGGCTACACCTTC; CDR3aa: CASSVAARDYGYTF; v_gene: TRBV9; j_gene: TRBJ1-2; d_gene: .
CDR3nt: TGTGCCAGCAGTGAATATCCGGGACAGGGGATAACTGAAGCTTTCTTT; CDR3aa: CASSEYPGQGITEAFF; v_gene: TRBV6-1; j_gene: TRBJ1-1; d_gene: TRBD1
CDR3nt: TGTGCCAGCTCACTTAAGTCTGAGTCGAACACTGAAGCTTTCTTT; CDR3aa: CASSLKSESNTEAFF; v_gene: TRBV18; j_gene: TRBJ1-1; d_gene: .
CDR3nt: TGTGCCTGGAGTGTATTACAGGCGGACACCATATATTTT; CDR3aa: CAWSVLQADTIYF; v_gene: TRBV30; j_gene: TRBJ1-3; d_gene: .
CDR3nt: TGTGCCAGTAGTATAGCGCGGGGGATGAACACTGAAGCTTTCTTT; CDR3aa: CASSIARGMNTEAFF; v_gene: TRBV19; j_gene: TRBJ1-1; d_gene: .
CDR3nt: TGTGTAACCGGAGACAGCTCCTACGAGCAGTACTTC; CDR3aa: CVTGDSSYEQYF; v_gene: TRBV6-5; j_gene: TRBJ2-7; d_gene: .
CDR3nt: TGTGCCAGCAGCGTAGAGAGTAACACTGAAGCTTTCTTT; CDR3aa: CASSVESNTEAFF; v_gene: TRBV9; j_gene: TRBJ1-1; d_gene: .
CDR3nt: TGTGCCAGCAGTTACCCAGGGGACTATGGCTACACCTTC; CDR3aa: CASSYPGDYGYTF; v_gene: TRBV6-6; j_gene: TRBJ1-2; d_gene: .
CDR3nt: TGTGCCTGCCGTAGGGACAGGGCAACTGGAAACACCATATATTTT; CDR3aa: CACRRDRATGNTIYF; v_gene: TRBV30; j_gene: TRBJ1-3; d_gene: TRBD1
CDR3nt: TGTGCCAGTAGTCCCGGACAGGGATTAAACTATGGCTACACCTTC; CDR3aa: CASSPGQGLNYGYTF; v_gene: TRBV19; j_gene: TRBJ1-2; d_gene: TRBD1
CDR3nt: TGTGCCAGCTGGCGGGGGGGTAACACTGAAGCTTTCTTT; CDR3aa: CASWRGGNTEAFF; v_gene: TRBV27; j_gene: TRBJ1-1; d_gene: .
CDR3nt: TGTGCCATCAGTGAAGGGTCTAGCGGGAGGCGTCATGAGCAGTTCTTC; CDR3aa: CAISEGSSGRRHEQFF; v_gene: TRBV10-3; j_gene: TRBJ2-1; d_gene: TRBD2
CDR3nt: TGTGCCTGGAGTGCTTCTACAGGGGGGAATGAAAAACTGTTTTTT; CDR3aa: CAWSASTGGNEKLFF; v_gene: TRBV30; j_gene: TRBJ1-4; d_gene: TRBD1
CDR3nt: TGTGCCAGCAGTCCCTCTTGGGGGCGCGATAATTCACCCCTCCACTTT; CDR3aa: CASSPSWGRDNSPLHF; v_gene: TRBV27; j_gene: TRBJ1-6; d_gene: .
CDR3nt: TGTGCCAGCAGCGTAGGGCTAGCGGACTCCTACGAGCAGTACTTC; CDR3aa: CASSVGLADSYEQYF; v_gene: TRBV9; j_gene: TRBJ2-7; d_gene: TRBD2
CDR3nt: TGTGCCAGCAGTTTAAGACAGGGGGGAACTGAAGCTTTCTTT; CDR3aa: CASSLRQGGTEAFF; v_gene: TRBV27; j_gene: TRBJ1-1; d_gene: TRBD1
CDR3nt: TGTGCCTGGACCGCCCGGCGGGACAATGAGCAGTTCTTC; CDR3aa: CAWTARRDNEQFF; v_gene: TRBV30; j_gene: TRBJ2-1; d_gene: .
CDR3nt: TGTGCCAGCAGTCCCCGTCCGGACAGGGACTACGAGCAGTACTTC; CDR3aa: CASSPRPDRDYEQYF; v_gene: TRBV6-5; j_gene: TRBJ2-7; d_gene: TRBD1
CDR3nt: TGTGCCAGCAGCCAATCGAGGGACGAGCAGTACTTC; CDR3aa: CASSQSRDEQYF; v_gene: TRBV4-2; j_gene: TRBJ2-7; d_gene: .
CDR3nt: TGTGCCCGGTACAGGGCTGGCGGTGGCTACACCTTC; CDR3aa: CARYRAGGGYTF; v_gene: TRBV30; j_gene: TRBJ1-2; d_gene: .
CDR3nt: TGCGCCAGCAGCATAGGGGGGGAGCGGGGGGCCTACGAGCAGTACTTC; CDR3aa: CASSIGGERGAYEQYF; v_gene: TRBV5-1; j_gene: TRBJ2-7; d_gene: TRBD2
CDR3nt: TGTGCCAGCAGCTTATCACAGGACTATGGCTACACCTTC; CDR3aa: CASSLSQDYGYTF; v_gene: TRBV7-9; j_gene: TRBJ1-2; d_gene: .
CDR3nt: TGCGCCAGCAGCGACGGTCTAGACTCCTACGAGCAGTACTTC; CDR3aa: CASSDGLDSYEQYF; v_gene: TRBV4-3; j_gene: TRBJ2-7; d_gene: .
CDR3nt: TGTGCCTGGAGTGTAACCGGGACAGGGGTCTCCCTCCACTTT; CDR3aa: CAWSVTGTGVSLHF; v_gene: TRBV30; j_gene: TRBJ1-6; d_gene: TRBD1
CDR3nt: TGTGCTAGTGGTTTGAAACCGGGACAGGGCTCTAATCAGCCCCAGCATTTT; CDR3aa: CASGLKPGQGSNQPQHF; v_gene: TRBV12-5; j_gene: TRBJ1-5; d_gene: TRBD1
CDR3nt: TGTGCCCTTGAGGTTCAGAATTCACCCCTCCACTTT; CDR3aa: CALEVQNSPLHF; v_gene: TRBV30; j_gene: TRBJ1-6; d_gene: .
CDR3nt: TGTGCCAGCAGTTACCACTCGGGACTAGTTGGGAATGAGCAGTTCTTC; CDR3aa: CASSYHSGLVGNEQFF; v_gene: TRBV6-5; j_gene: TRBJ2-1; d_gene: TRBD2